The 26 T cell receptor beta chains reported below all come from one sample, sequenced in a study of human T cells and chemical hapten exposure. TCRdb independently ran MiXCR on the RACE reads; one entry per CDR3 protein. The sample has about 260,000 distinct CDR3 sequences, 7% to 10% seen once; the top ten hold 2% to 3%. The sample's time point: pre-sensitization, week 0. Treatment given: therapeutic diphenylcyclopropenone sensitization with weekly scalp DPC. Source: whole blood, taken in connection with sensitization to the hapten diphenylcyclopropenone (DPC). Source of these receptors: a woman between 40 and 55 years old with alopecia areata. Some clones in this sample may be carry-over from other donors' samples.

This chain links TRBV7-3 with TRBJ2-5; 9 bases align to TRBD1. CDR3 length: 14 amino acids. From germline, CDR1 is SGHTA and CDR2 FQGTGA. V gave up 6 bases and J gave up 1 base; unmatched junction bases: 3. Here the CDR3 reads CASSPDRGQETQYF. Here the CDR3 DNA reads TGTGCCAGCAGTCCGGACAGGGGCCAAGAGACCCAGTACTTC.

This clonotype has a count of ten or more. The chain carries TRBV11-2 and TRBJ2-3; D is ambiguous. CDR1 is SGHAT, CDR2 FQNNGV, per germline. This CDR3 is built from 13 residues. V was trimmed by 3 bases and J by 2 bases, leaving 6 bases between them. The CDR3 region has the DNA TGTGCCAGCAGCTTTGGGTACACAGATACGCAGTATTTT. This encodes CASSFGYTDTQYF.

This clonotype was seen repeatedly, ten times or more. The CDR3 coding sequence is TGTGCCAGCAGCTACGGCCCGAGCCGGTACAATGAGCAGTTCTTC. Protein product: CASSYGPSRYNEQFF. The rearrangement joins TRBV9 to TRBJ2-1; the D is unclear. Trimming shortened V by 4 bases and J by 4 bases, and 15 bases separated the two germline ends. This CDR3 comprises 15 residues. The germline V gene has CDR1 SGDLS and CDR2 YYNGEE.

In its sample, this clonotype was seen a few times. CDR3 coding DNA: TGTGCCAGCAGCTTAGCGCAAGGGAGCAATCAGCCCCAGCATTTT. Amino acids: CASSLAQGSNQPQHF. The J gene is TRBJ1-5, the V gene TRBV7-9, with no clear D. Trimming removed 0 bases from V and 1 base from J, with 7 bases in between. The CDR3 length is 15 residues. The germline gives CDR1 SEHNR, CDR2 FQNEAQ (reference sequence). Full variable domain (outside the CDR3, taken from reference TRBV7-9 and TRBJ1-5): DTGVSQNPRHKITKRGQNVTFRCDPISEHNRLYWYRQTLGQGPEFLTYFQNEAQLEKSRLLSDRFSAERPKGSFSTLEIQRTEQGDSAMYLCASSLAQGSNQPQHFGDGTRLSIL.

The rearrangement uses TRBV6-5 and TRBJ1-1, with D unclear. This CDR3 region has 12 residues. The germline V gene encodes CDR1 MNHEY and CDR2 SVGAGI. V was cut by 6 bases and J by 2 bases, with 7 bases left in between. The CDR3 bases are TGTGCCAGCAGGCGTGTTAACACTGAAGCTTTCTTT. Translation gives CASRRVNTEAFF.

CDR3 sequence (DNA): TGTGCCAGCAGGGGACAGTCCTATAGCAATCAGCCCCAGCATTTT. Translated, it gives CASRGQSYSNQPQHF. The J gene is TRBJ1-5, the V gene TRBV6-5; the match to TRBD1 covers 7 bases. The V segment lost 6 bases and the J segment 0 bases; nucleotides outside the gene matches: 5. Germline assignment: CDR1 MNHEY and CDR2 SVGAGI. The CDR3 length is 15 residues.

The J gene is TRBJ1-1, the V gene TRBV18; no clear D gene. With 1 base removed from V and 0 bases from J, the gap between germline ends came to 6 bases. The CDR3 length is 14 residues. The germline CDR1 and CDR2 sequences are KGHSH and LQKENI. The CDR3 nucleotides read TGTGCCAGCTCACCACAGGTTCTGAACACTGAAGCTTTCTTT. Protein sequence: CASSPQVLNTEAFF.

At least ten counts were recorded for this clonotype. The V gene is TRBV20-1, the J gene TRBJ2-3; D uncertain. The CDR3 runs to 12 residues. V lost 5 bases and J lost 0, with 6 bases in between. Germline CDR1 DFQATT, CDR2 SNEGSKA (reference sequence). The CDR3 region has the DNA TGCAGTGCTTCAACTAGCACAGATACGCAGTATTTT. Its translation is CSASTSTDTQYF.

This clonotype was seen at least ten times. CDR3 in amino acids: CASSSTGTGPGTEAFF. The CDR3 region has the DNA TGTGCCAGCAGTTCAACCGGGACAGGGCCGGGCACTGAAGCTTTCTTT. This chain uses TRBV28 with TRBJ1-1, with TRBD1 identical over 9 bases. Trimming at V came to 4 bases and at J to 4 bases, leaving 10 bases not matched to a gene. This CDR3 spans 16 amino acids. Germline V gene lookup returns CDR1 MDHEN and CDR2 SYDVKM.

This clonotype was seen only a few times. This chain connects TRBV4-3 to TRBJ2-5; D uncertain. The CDR3 length is 14 residues. Per germline, CDR1 LGHNA and CDR2 YSLEER. V lost 0 bases, J lost 5 bases, and 10 bases lay in between. CDR3 sequence (DNA): TGCGCCAGCAGCCAAGATCAGTTTCAGGAGACCCAGTACTTC. Protein sequence: CASSQDQFQETQYF.

In DNA, the CDR3 is TGTGCCAGCAGTTCCCCCGGGACTGCTAATGAGCAGTTCTTC. As protein: CASSSPGTANEQFF. The rearrangement uses TRBV28 and TRBJ2-1; maybe TRBD2 (6 bases). The V end lost 4 bases, the J end lost 7 bases, and 14 bases lay between the germline ends. The V gene's germline CDR1 is MDHEN and CDR2 SYDVKM. This CDR3 comprises 14 residues.

This clonotype has a handful of counts. CDR3 nucleotide sequence: TGTGCCACCAGTGAGGGACAGGGGGCCTCGAGAGCTGGCTACACCTTC. This gives the protein CATSEGQGASRAGYTF. The chain joins TRBV5-4 to TRBJ1-2, with 12 bases that match TRBD1. V was pared by 9 bases and J by 7 bases, with 16 bases of the junction left unmatched. Germline V gene sequence: CDR1 SGHNT, CDR2 YYREEE (reference sequence). CDR3 length: 16 residues.

There are a few counts of this clonotype. This rearrangement joins TRBV12-3 or TRBV12-4 to TRBJ2-6, with D unclear. The CDR3 runs 18 residues. V was trimmed by 6 bases and J by 0 bases, leaving 18 bases between them. For the CDR3, the DNA is TGTGCCAGCAGCCCACGGAGCCTCCTATCCTCTGGGGCCAACGTCCTGACTTTC. Encoded protein: CASSPRSLLSSGANVLTF.

The CDR3 loop is CASNRGDEKLFF. The CDR3 coding sequence is TGTGCCAGCAACAGGGGCGATGAAAAACTGTTTTTT. V is TRBV13 and J is TRBJ1-4; 7 nucleotides line up with TRBD1. Trimming removed 7 bases from V and 6 bases from J; junction bases left unmatched: 2. CDR1 PRHDT and CDR2 FYEKMQ come from the germline V gene (reference sequence). There are 12 residues in the CDR3.

This clonotype was observed a few times. The chain recombines TRBV4-3 with TRBJ2-2; D not resolved. Germline V gives CDR1 LGHNA, CDR2 YSLEER. V gave up 0 bases and J gave up 6 bases, with 8 bases separating them. The CDR3 runs 14 residues. CDR3 in amino acids: CASSQEPRPGELFF. The CDR3 bases are TGCGCCAGCAGCCAAGAGCCCAGACCCGGGGAGCTGTTTTTT.

Only a few counts were recorded for this clonotype. This chain's CDR3 is CASSLPAANEQFF. DNA for the CDR3: TGCGCCAGCAGCTTGCCAGCCGCAAATGAGCAGTTCTTC. The chain carries TRBV5-1 and TRBJ2-1, with D unclear. CDR1 and CDR2 from the germline V gene are SGHRS and YFSETQ. The CDR3 totals 13 residues. V was cut by 1 base and J by 7 bases, with 9 bases left in between.

This chain uses TRBV6-2 or TRBV6-3 with TRBJ2-6; D may be TRBD2 (5 bases). Per germline, CDR1 MNHEY and CDR2 SVGEGT. This CDR3 has 14 amino acids. V was shortened by 5 bases and J by 3 bases, with 8 bases between the two germline ends. CDR3 amino acids: CASSGGGGANVLTF. The DNA for the CDR3 is TGTGCCAGCAGTGGAGGCGGTGGGGCCAACGTCCTGACTTTC.

This clonotype came up a few times. V is TRBV5-6 and J is TRBJ2-1; 8 bases fit TRBD1. Per the germline V gene, CDR1 is SGHDT and CDR2 is YYEEEE. V was clipped by 4 bases and J by 7 bases; unmatched bases: 10. This CDR3 contains 15 residues. In DNA, the CDR3 is TGTGCCAGCAGCCGTGTCCGGGACAGGCCGAATGAGCAGTTCTTC. As protein: CASSRVRDRPNEQFF.

The genes are TRBV18 and TRBJ2-3, with 14 positions matching TRBD2. The CDR3 spans 20 residues. Unmatched junction bases numbered 13, after V lost 4 bases and J lost 1 base. Germline V gene sequence: CDR1 KGHSH, CDR2 LQKENI. The CDR3 here is CASSRFSGTSGSRRTDTQYF. The CDR3 nucleotides read TGTGCCAGCTCACGATTCTCCGGGACTAGCGGGAGCAGGCGCACAGATACGCAGTATTTT. Full variable domain (outside the CDR3, taken from reference TRBV18 and TRBJ2-3): NAGVMQNPRHLVRRRGQEARLRCSPMKGHSHVYWYRQLPEEGLKFMVYLQKENIIDESGMPKERFSAEFPKEGPSILRIQQVVRGDSAAYFCASSRFSGTSGSRRTDTQYFGPGTRLTVL.

This clonotype was seen only a few times. The chain is built from TRBV4-3 and TRBJ2-1; D unresolved. Germline CDR1 reads LGHNA; CDR2 reads YSLEER. The CDR3 has 15 residues. Trimming stripped 1 base from V and 5 bases from J, with 12 bases between. CDR3: CASSQGPMGNNEQFF. In DNA, the CDR3 is TGCGCCAGCAGCCAAGGGCCCATGGGAAACAATGAGCAGTTCTTC.

This clonotype was found a few times. This sequence joins TRBV10-3 and TRBJ2-7, with D possibly TRBD2 on 6 matching bases. V shed 6 bases and J shed 2 bases, with 11 bases lying between them. The CDR3 is 13 amino acids. Looked up from germline, CDR1 is ENHRY and CDR2 is SYGVKD. CDR3 sequence: CAIRGEVTYEQYF. As DNA, the CDR3 is TGTGCCATCAGGGGGGAGGTAACCTACGAGCAGTACTTC.

In its sample, this clonotype was seen a few times. This chain joins TRBV5-1 and TRBJ1-1; maybe TRBD1 (6 bases). The CDR3 sequence is 16 residues long. Germline CDR1 and CDR2: SGHRS and YFSETQ. V lost 4 bases to trimming and J lost 1 base, with 17 bases between them. CDR3: CASSLSWGARNTEAFF. The CDR3 coding sequence is TGCGCCAGCAGCCTGAGCTGGGGGGCGCGGAACACTGAAGCTTTCTTT. The full variable domain, in which reference TRBV5-1 and TRBJ1-1 provide the parts outside the CDR3, is KAGVTQTPRYLIKTRGQQVTLSCSPISGHRSVSWYQQTPGQGLQFLFEYFSETQRNKGNFPGRFSGRQFSNSRSEMNVSTLELGDSALYLCASSLSWGARNTEAFFGQGTRLTVV.

This clonotype showed up just a few times. CDR3 protein: CAWSSTGANYGYTF. DNA for the CDR3: TGTGCCTGGAGTTCAACAGGGGCCAACTATGGCTACACCTTC. This chain connects TRBV30 to TRBJ1-2; 7 bases line up with TRBD1. J lost 2 bases, V lost 2 bases, and 5 bases had no gene match. CDR3 size: 14 residues. Germline loops: CDR1 GTSNPN, CDR2 SVGIG (reference sequence).

Many counts were recorded for this clonotype. The V call is TRBV4-3, the J call TRBJ1-3; D is ambiguous. The V gene lost 0 bases and the J gene lost 4 bases, with 13 bases spanning the gap. CDR3 length: 16 amino acids. From germline, CDR1 is LGHNA and CDR2 YSLEER. CDR3 in DNA: TGCGCCAGCAGCCAAGAGCGGGGTCGGTGGGGAAACACCATATATTTT. Translation: CASSQERGRWGNTIYF.

In this sample, this clonotype turned up many times. The chain carries TRBV7-2 and TRBJ2-3; D is unclear. This CDR3 is 16 amino acids long. V lost 5 bases and J 0 bases, leaving 15 bases between the germline ends. CDR1 and CDR2 (germline): SGHTA, FQGNSA. The CDR3 spells CASSHRGPPSTDTQYF. The CDR3 DNA reads TGTGCCAGCAGCCACCGTGGGCCACCGAGCACAGATACGCAGTATTTT.

The gene calls are TRBV9 and TRBJ2-7, with D perhaps assigned TRBD1 or TRBD2 (5 bases each). Trimming left V 3 bases short and J 3 bases short, with 16 bases between. CDR1 and CDR2 (germline): SGDLS, YYNGEE. The CDR3 covers 15 residues. The CDR3 spells CASSAGDGTSYEQYF. The CDR3 DNA reads TGTGCCAGCAGCGCCGGGGACGGTACTAGCTACGAGCAGTACTTC.